The 2 T cell receptor beta chains reported below all come from one sample, sequenced in a study of shared clonotypes between healthy human individuals. The table came from immunoSEQ multiplex PCR; TCRdb's copy has only in-frame clones and leaves some out. The profile shows some 1.1 million clones, approximately 80% of them singletons. The sample comprised memory CD4+ T cells from PBMCs. Indicated subset: CD45RA-negative fraction. These receptors all come from a man in his late teens or twenties in good health. Some clones in this sample may be carry-over from other donors' samples.

The V gene is TRBV10-1, the J gene TRBJ2-3; no reliable D call. The CDR3 covers 14 residues. Trimming removed 2 bases at V and 2 bases at J, with 8 bases between. Germline V lookup: CDR1 WNHNN, CDR2 SYGVQD (reference sequence). The CDR3 is CASSERSYTDTQYF. The CDR3 DNA reads TGCGCCAGCAGTGAGCGGAGCTACACAGATACGCAGTATTTT.

The CDR3 DNA is TGTGCCTCGGTAGTACTAGCGGGGCCTACCTACGAGCAGTACTTC. Translation gives CASVVLAGPTYEQYF. V gene TRBV28 combines with J gene TRBJ2-7; 10 bases align to TRBD2. The CDR3 covers 15 residues. J was trimmed by 2 bases and V by 11 bases; bases with no gene match: 12. Per germline, CDR1 MDHEN and CDR2 SYDVKM.